The 18 T cell receptor beta chains listed next were all sequenced from one sample in a study of siplizumab effects on memory and regulatory T cells. Generated by immunoSEQ multiplex PCR, the TCRdb table keeps only in-frame clones and is missing some. Among tens of thousands of clones listed, approximately 88% were seen once. Material: Tregs sorted from blood. These receptors all stem from a human donor in good health.

J is TRBJ1-5 and V is TRBV6-1; no definite D call. V dropped 7 bases and J dropped 6 bases, with 13 bases sitting between them. The length of the CDR3 is 13 residues. Germline V lookup: CDR1 MNHNS, CDR2 SASEGT. The CDR3 DNA sequence: TGTGCCAGCACTAACGGGTTCGGTCAGCCCCAGCATTTT. Amino acids: CASTNGFGQPQHF.

The chain uses TRBV19 and TRBJ1-6, with D uncertain. Trimming removed 3 bases from V and 15 bases from J, with 12 bases in between. The CDR3 contains 12 residues. Germline V gene data show CDR1 as LNHDA and CDR2 as SQIVND (reference sequence). For the CDR3, the DNA is TGTGCCAGTAGTATCCAGAGGTCCCACCTCCACTTT. Encoded protein: CASSIQRSHLHF.

This rearrangement joins TRBV11-2 to TRBJ2-7; 10 bases are a match to TRBD1. CDR3 length: 13 amino acids. The junction had 2 bases not matched to a gene; V was cut back by 5 bases and J by 4 bases. Looked up from germline, CDR1 is SGHAT and CDR2 is FQNNGV. CDR3 amino acids: CASSGTGVYEQYF. The DNA of the CDR3 is TGTGCCAGCAGCGGGACAGGGGTTTACGAGCAGTACTTC.

This clone was counted once. The rearrangement uses TRBV7-2 and TRBJ2-7; no clear D gene. CDR3 length equals 13 residues. The V end was cut by 3 bases, the J end by 4 bases, with 10 bases between. The V gene's germline CDR1 is SGHTA and CDR2 FQGNSA. The CDR3 nucleotides are TGTGCCAGCAGCTTTAAAGGGCTATACGAGCAGTACTTC. It specifies CASSFKGLYEQYF.

This sequence joins TRBV6-1 and TRBJ2-7; TRBD1 matches at 9 bases. Per germline, CDR1 MNHNS and CDR2 SASEGT. The CDR3 loop spans 15 amino acids. J lost 9 bases, V lost 4 bases, and 13 bases had no gene match. Written as DNA, the CDR3 is TGTGCCAGCAGTGCTGTCGGGACAGGGACTACGATGCAGTACTTC. Protein product: CASSAVGTGTTMQYF.

The chain employs TRBV4-1 and TRBJ2-2; no clear D. Trimming shortened V by 4 bases and J by 7 bases, and 10 bases separated the two germline ends. The germline CDR1 and CDR2 sequences are MGHRA and YSYEKL. This CDR3 has 13 amino acids. In DNA form, the CDR3 reads TGCGCCAGCAGCCTAAGCCACGACGGGGAGCTGTTTTTT. This sequence encodes CASSLSHDGELFF.

The chain carries TRBV30 and TRBJ1-5; weak D call: TRBD1 (6 bases). This CDR3 is 13 amino acids long. The germline CDR1 and CDR2 sequences are GTSNPN and SVGIG (reference sequence). Between the trimmed V and J ends, which lost 5 bases and 4 bases, there was a span of 12 bases. CDR3 sequence: CAWAGEKNQPQHF. The CDR3 nucleotides read TGTGCCTGGGCAGGGGAAAAGAATCAGCCCCAGCATTTT.

This chain connects TRBV7-2 to TRBJ2-1; TRBD2 matches 15 bases. Looked up from germline, CDR1 is SGHTA and CDR2 is FQGNSA. The CDR3 contains 16 residues. The V and J ends lost 5 bases and 9 bases, in that order; junction bases with no gene match: 8. The CDR3 loop reads CASSRSGTSGRFEQFF. Written as DNA, the CDR3 is TGTGCCAGCAGCCGCTCCGGGACTAGCGGGAGGTTTGAGCAGTTCTTC.

In its sample, this clone was seen a few times. V and J are TRBV29-1 and TRBJ2-2; TRBD2 might be the D (6 bases). CDR1 is SQVTM, CDR2 ANQGSEA, per germline. The CDR3 runs to 14 residues. V was trimmed by 6 bases and J by 5 bases, leaving 16 bases between them. CDR3 coding DNA: TGCAGCGTGGCCGAGGCCCGGGGGACCGGGGAGCTGTTTTTT. Encoded protein: CSVAEARGTGELFF.

This clone occurred once. The chain employs TRBV27 and TRBJ2-1; maybe TRBD2 (6 bases). CDR1 and CDR2 from the germline V gene are MNHEY and SMNVEV (reference sequence). CDR3 length equals 18 residues. V was clipped by 6 bases and J by 0 bases, with 21 bases between them. The DNA for the CDR3 is TGTGCCAGCAGCAGTAAAGCGGGTGTGTCGAGCTCCTACAATGAGCAGTTCTTC. This translates into CASSSKAGVSSSYNEQFF.

This chain links TRBV11-3 with TRBJ1-2; D remains unclear. CDR3 length: 14 residues. Germline CDR1 is SGHNT and CDR2 is YENEEA. The V gene lost 6 bases and the J gene lost 0 bases, with 11 bases spanning the gap. The chain's CDR3 is CASSQAAANYGYTF. CDR3 nucleotide sequence: TGTGCCAGCAGTCAAGCAGCCGCTAACTATGGCTACACCTTC.

The chain recombines TRBV18 with TRBJ2-5; D assignment may be TRBD1 or TRBD2 (5 bases each). Trimming removed 2 bases from V and 7 bases from J, with 17 bases in between. Germline-derived CDR1 and CDR2 are KGHSH and LQKENI. CDR3 length: 15 residues. The CDR3 sequence: CASSPTGDPGRTQYF. In DNA form, the CDR3 reads TGTGCCAGCTCACCAACCGGGGACCCCGGAAGGACCCAGTACTTC.

This clone has a single count. This chain connects TRBV28 to TRBJ1-1; D might be TRBD1 (5 bases). CDR1 and CDR2 from the germline V gene are MDHEN and SYDVKM. Trimming pared 5 bases from V and 1 base from J, leaving 20 bases between. The CDR3 is 17 amino acids. In nucleotides, the CDR3 is TGTGCCAGCAGTGGTACCCCCGGGACTTTTACGAACACTGAAGCTTTCTTT. Its translation: CASSGTPGTFTNTEAFF.

The rearrangement links TRBV6-6 to TRBJ2-1; a possible D gene is TRBD2 (6 bases). There are 16 residues in the CDR3. The germline V gene encodes CDR1 MNHNY and CDR2 SVGAGI (reference sequence). V lost 0 bases to trimming and J lost 1 base, with 10 bases between them. This CDR3 reads CASSYSGAGSYNEQFF. CDR3 nucleotide sequence: TGTGCCAGCAGTTACTCGGGTGCGGGATCCTACAATGAGCAGTTCTTC.

This clone showed up just once. The chain recombines TRBV10-3 with TRBJ2-1; D is undetermined. Germline assignment: CDR1 ENHRY and CDR2 SYGVKD. The CDR3 sequence is 14 residues long. V lost 5 bases, J lost 2 bases, and 10 bases lay in between. The DNA for the CDR3 is TGTGCCATCAGTTCACTTGAAGCCTACAATGAGCAGTTCTTC. This sequence encodes CAISSLEAYNEQFF.

The rearrangement uses TRBV6-1 and TRBJ2-7; D unclear. This CDR3 has 15 residues. The germline V gene encodes CDR1 MNHNS and CDR2 SASEGT. V was pared by 2 bases and J by 0 bases, with 11 bases between. This CDR3 reads CASSEWSRSSYEQYF. The CDR3 DNA sequence: TGTGCCAGCAGTGAATGGAGCAGAAGCTCCTACGAGCAGTACTTC.

As concerns this clone: Additional DNA sequences in this sample encode the identical CDR3. V gene TRBV5-1 combines with J gene TRBJ1-1; D might be TRBD1 (5 bases). The CDR3 spans 13 residues. Germline V gene data show CDR1 as SGHRS and CDR2 as YFSETQ. V was cut by 3 bases and J by 0 bases, with 6 bases left in between. In DNA, the CDR3 is TGCGCCAGCAGCTCCAGGGTGAACACTGAAGCTTTCTTT. This sequence encodes CASSSRVNTEAFF.

This chain connects TRBV19 to TRBJ2-1; 9 bases match TRBD2. The CDR3 is made up of 17 amino acids. V lost 2 bases and J lost 7; bases outside the gene matches: 12. The germline V gene encodes CDR1 LNHDA and CDR2 SQIVND (reference sequence). CDR3 DNA sequence: TGTGCCAGTAGTATATCCCCGTGGGTAGCGGGAGTGAATGAGCAGTTCTTC. Its translation: CASSISPWVAGVNEQFF.